This TCR beta chain was captured by sequencing in a study of prognosis after radiotherapy for stage I lung cancer. About the research overall: Considered medically inoperable were all of the patients with non-small cell lung cancer. Study outcomes and limitations: Stereotactic body radiation therapy was followed by a fall in unique TCR clone counts, with a median of approximately 10,000 versus 7,000.

The authors amplified TCR beta CDR3 from genomic DNA using two-round multiplex PCR. The first PCR round targeted every TRBV and TRBJ gene with specific primers. In TCRdb, the multiplex PCR reads were re-called with MiXCR into one record per CDR3 protein. In the table there are over 20,000 distinct CDR3 sequences, 35% to 45% of which are singletons. This clonotype was counted once. No antigen is known for it. A far more abundant clone sits one base away, making this likely a read error. The patients, who had no history of other malignancies and had received no prior chemotherapy or radiotherapy, were all found to be node-negative on CT and PET/CT. CDR1 and CDR2 from the germline V gene are MNHGY and SVAAGI. V lost 3 bases to trimming and J lost 10 bases, with 13 bases between them. The CDR3 is made up of 13 amino acids.

The source material was PBMCs, sampled before or after stereotactic body radiation therapy (not recorded which). The J gene is TRBJ1-5, the V gene TRBV6-9; no reliable D call. The TCR sequence derives from a donor aged 50 or older with non-small cell lung cancer. CDR3 sequence (DNA): TGTGCCAGCAGTTACTCGAATGGTCATCCCCAGCATTTT. Its protein product is CASSYSNGHPQHF.